The 29 T cell receptor beta chains reported below all come from one sample, sequenced in a study of blood T cell repertoires in COVID-19. Only in-frame clones appear in the TCRdb table, and some are missing; sequencing was by immunoSEQ multiplex PCR. Among about 350,000 clones listed, 89% were seen once. Specimen: peripheral blood. The receptors derive from a woman aged 60 to 75 with COVID-19, enrolled during active disease.

The chain has TRBV19 and TRBJ1-1; 7 positions match TRBD1. After removal of 7 bases from V and 3 bases from J, the junction contained 8 bases not matched to a gene. This CDR3 is 14 amino acids long. CDR1 and CDR2 (germline): LNHDA, SQIVND (reference sequence). CDR3 loop: CASKSRRGDTEAFF. The CDR3 DNA reads as TGTGCCAGTAAAAGTCGCAGGGGGGACACTGAAGCTTTCTTT.

The chain recombines TRBV7-2 with TRBJ1-4; 12 nucleotides agree with TRBD1. J was trimmed by 10 bases and V by 5 bases; bases with no gene match: 8. The CDR3 has 15 amino acids. Germline V CDR1 and CDR2: SGHTA, FQGNSA. The CDR3 DNA is TGTGCCAGCAGCGGATGGGACAGGGGGCTTGGAAAACTGTTTTTT. Translating gives CASSGWDRGLGKLFF. Drawing the rest from reference TRBV7-2 and TRBJ1-4, the complete variable domain is GAGVSQSPSNKVTEKGKDVELRCDPISGHTALYWYRQSLGQGLEFLIYFQGNSAPDKSGLPSDRFSAERTGGSVSTLTIQRTQQEDSAVYLCASSGWDRGLGKLFFGSGTQLSVL.

The sample holds a few counts of this clone. V usage is TRBV5-4 and J usage is TRBJ1-1; no clear D. V was trimmed by 0 bases and J by 3 bases, leaving 6 bases between them. The germline V gene has CDR1 SGHNT and CDR2 YYREEE (reference sequence). This CDR3 contains 13 residues. CDR3 DNA: TGTGCCAGCAGCTTGGACAGTCACACTGAAGCTTTCTTT. This codes for CASSLDSHTEAFF.

The rearrangement uses TRBV7-9 and TRBJ1-3; no reliable D call. V was pared by 3 bases and J by 0 bases, with 9 bases between. The CDR3 spans 15 residues. Germline CDR1 and CDR2: SEHNR and FQNEAQ (reference sequence). The CDR3 is CASSFPDNSGNTIYF. The CDR3 DNA is TGTGCCAGCAGCTTCCCAGACAACTCTGGAAACACCATATATTTT.

V usage is TRBV9 and J usage is TRBJ1-2; TRBD1 agrees at 8 bases. Germline CDR1 reads SGDLS; CDR2 reads YYNGEE. The CDR3 is 16 amino acids. V was pared by 3 bases and J by 1 base, with 8 bases of the junction left unmatched. CDR3 residues: CASSAGIDRGNYGYTF. The CDR3 DNA is TGTGCCAGCAGCGCGGGGATTGACAGGGGTAACTATGGCTACACCTTC. The variable domain in full, completed from reference TRBV9 and TRBJ1-2, reads DSGVTQTPKHLITATGQRVTLRCSPRSGDLSVYWYQQSLDQGLQFLIQYYNGEERAKGNILERFSAQQFPDLHSELNLSSLELGDSALYFCASSAGIDRGNYGYTFGSGTRLTVV.

The chain employs TRBV9 and TRBJ2-7; 9 bases agree with TRBD1. Germline V gene data show CDR1 as SGDLS and CDR2 as YYNGEE. V shed 4 bases and J 4 bases; nucleotides not matched to a gene: 9. The CDR3 is 15 residues long. The CDR3 nucleotides are TGTGCCAGCAGCCCAACCACCGGGACAGGGTACGAGCAGTACTTC. It translates to CASSPTTGTGYEQYF.

This chain uses TRBV12-3 or TRBV12-4 with TRBJ1-3; D ambiguous. CDR3 length: 11 residues. The ends were cut back, 6 bases at V and 8 bases at J, with 8 bases in the middle. CDR3 in amino acids: CASSPTDTIYF. CDR3 sequence (DNA): TGTGCCAGCAGCCCCACGGACACCATATATTTT.

The CDR3 is CASTIGQFNYGYTF. CDR3 in DNA: TGTGCCAGCACTATAGGACAGTTTAACTATGGCTACACCTTC. This chain links TRBV6-5 with TRBJ1-2; possible D gene TRBD1, 6 bases. Germline V lookup: CDR1 MNHEY, CDR2 SVGAGI. Trimming shortened V by 7 bases and J by 1 base, and 13 bases separated the two germline ends. The CDR3 spans 14 residues.

This chain uses TRBV12-5 with TRBJ1-1, with TRBD1 matching 7 bases. CDR1 LGHNT and CDR2 FRNRAP come from the germline V gene. The trim removed 3 bases at V and 3 bases at J, leaving 1 base unmatched. This CDR3 contains 13 residues. CDR3 nucleotides: TGTGCTAGTGGTTTTACAGGGGACACTGAAGCTTTCTTT. This gives the protein CASGFTGDTEAFF.

The V and J genes are TRBV6-5 and TRBJ1-2, with 10 nucleotides matching TRBD1. The germline V gene encodes CDR1 MNHEY and CDR2 SVGAGI. The CDR3 contains 13 residues. Losses at the gene ends were 6 bases for V and 7 bases for J; bases not matched to a gene: 5. The CDR3 region is CASRSTGGVGYTF. The DNA of the CDR3 is TGTGCCAGCAGATCGACAGGGGGCGTTGGCTACACCTTC.

This chain joins TRBV21-1 and TRBJ1-4; the table names TRBD1, a call not compared with the DNA. TRBV21-1 is labeled a pseudogene. This CDR3 has 16 amino acids. As DNA, the CDR3 is TGTGCCAGCAGCAAAGTCCGCAGGCCGGTACGAGAAAAACTGTTTTTT. Protein product: CASSKVRRPVREKLFF.

The table lists this clone with a few counts. The genes are TRBV19 and TRBJ2-5, with 7 bases lining up with TRBD1. V dropped 4 bases and J dropped 7; count of bases not matched to a gene: 9. CDR1 is LNHDA and CDR2 is SQIVND in the germline V gene (reference sequence). The CDR3 spans 14 residues. The chain's CDR3 is CASSTLDRVGTQYF. CDR3 DNA: TGTGCCAGTAGTACCTTAGACAGGGTTGGGACCCAGTACTTC.

CDR3 loop: CASSMTGAQPQHF. As DNA, the CDR3 is TGTGCCAGCAGTATGACAGGGGCTCAGCCCCAGCATTTT. This chain uses TRBV6-6 with TRBJ1-5; TRBD1 agrees at 8 bases. Trimming cost V 5 bases and J 6 bases; bases outside gene matches: 3. CDR1 is MNHNY, CDR2 SVGAGI, per germline (reference sequence). There are 13 residues in the CDR3.

This clone appeared a single time. The rearrangement joins TRBV11-2 to TRBJ1-1, with a weak D call TRBD1 (5 bases). V lost 1 base to trimming and J lost 7 bases, with 10 bases between them. Germline V lookup: CDR1 SGHAT, CDR2 FQNNGV. The CDR3 has 13 amino acids. The CDR3 DNA reads as TGTGCCAGCAGCTTAGGGAGACAGTATGAAGCTTTCTTT. Translated: CASSLGRQYEAFF.

This chain uses TRBV6-1 with TRBJ1-3, with D unclear. The germline V gene encodes CDR1 MNHNS and CDR2 SASEGT. The CDR3 is 15 residues long. V lost 5 bases, J lost 4 bases, and 15 bases lay in between. The CDR3 here is CASSTPGSAGNTIYF. The CDR3, as DNA: TGTGCCAGCAGTACCCCAGGATCTGCAGGAAACACCATATATTTT.

This clone came up a few times. The J gene is TRBJ2-7, the V gene TRBV4-1; 12 nucleotides match TRBD2. The J segment lost 4 bases and the V segment lost 1 base, leaving 8 bases of the junction unmatched. The CDR3 spans 17 residues. Germline V gene lookup returns CDR1 MGHRA and CDR2 YSYEKL. CDR3 nucleotide sequence: TGCGCCAGCAGCCAAGGGCTAGCGGGGGGGCTTAAGTACGAGCAGTACTTC. This sequence encodes CASSQGLAGGLKYEQYF.

The chain couples TRBV7-9 to TRBJ1-1; 8 bases align to TRBD1. Losses at the gene ends were 2 bases for V and 11 bases for J; bases not matched to a gene: 10. Per the germline V gene, CDR1 is SEHNR and CDR2 is FQNEAQ (reference sequence). The CDR3 contains 14 residues. The CDR3 DNA is TGTGCCAGCAGCTTACAGGGTCCAGGGGGCTCGGCTTTCTTT. This gives the protein CASSLQGPGGSAFF.

V is TRBV9 and J is TRBJ2-3, with 10 bases fitting TRBD1. This CDR3 comprises 16 residues. Trimming cost V 3 bases and J 3 bases; bases outside gene matches: 7. Germline lookup yields CDR1 SGDLS and CDR2 YYNGEE. In DNA, the CDR3 is TGTGCCAGCAGCGACCATTCGGGACAGGGGACAGATACGCAGTATTTT. Translated: CASSDHSGQGTDTQYF. Based on the CDR3 plus reference TRBV9 and TRBJ2-3, the full variable domain is DSGVTQTPKHLITATGQRVTLRCSPRSGDLSVYWYQQSLDQGLQFLIQYYNGEERAKGNILERFSAQQFPDLHSELNLSSLELGDSALYFCASSDHSGQGTDTQYFGPGTRLTVL.

This clone was counted a single time. The chain uses TRBV6-6 and TRBJ2-4; tentative D call: TRBD2 (7 bases). This CDR3 comprises 13 residues. V lost 11 bases, J lost 6 bases, and 17 bases lay in between. CDR1 is MNHNY, CDR2 SVGAGI, per germline (reference sequence). The chain's CDR3 is CAGQNAGANIQYF. The DNA of the CDR3 is TGTGCCGGACAAAACGCGGGGGCAAACATTCAGTACTTC.

Worth noting for this clone: The same CDR3 can be traced to other DNA sequences in this sample. The chain has TRBV4-1 and TRBJ2-1; 11 bases match TRBD2. Looked up from germline, CDR1 is MGHRA and CDR2 is YSYEKL. Trimming removed 2 bases from V and 8 bases from J; junction bases left unmatched: 5. The CDR3 is 15 residues long. This CDR3 is CASSQNSGGAYEQFF. DNA of the CDR3: TGCGCCAGCAGCCAAAATAGCGGGGGGGCTTATGAGCAGTTCTTC.

V usage is TRBV6-2 or TRBV6-3 and J usage is TRBJ1-6; TRBD1 might be the D (5 bases). This CDR3 region has 16 residues. CDR1 is MNHEY and CDR2 is SVGEGT in the germline V gene. Trimming removed 2 bases from V and 7 bases from J, with 15 bases in between. CDR3 residues: CASSYGGHRGNSPLHF. CDR3 bases: TGTGCCAGCAGTTACGGTGGACATCGGGGGAATTCACCCCTCCACTTT.

The chain couples TRBV7-3 to TRBJ2-2; D may be TRBD1 (6 bases). Per germline, CDR1 SGHTA and CDR2 FQGTGA. There are 16 residues in the CDR3. The V gene lost 5 bases and the J gene lost 1 base, with 14 bases spanning the gap. The CDR3 DNA follows: TGTGCCAGCAGCAAACAGGGCGCAAGGAACACCGGGGAGCTGTTTTTT. The encoded protein is CASSKQGARNTGELFF.

This chain connects TRBV7-2 to TRBJ1-5; D perhaps matches TRBD1 (6 bases). CDR1 and CDR2 from the germline V gene are SGHTA and FQGNSA. The CDR3 length is 14 residues. Trimming removed 5 bases from V and 1 base from J, with 9 bases in between. CDR3 coding DNA: TGTGCCAGCAGCCCACAGGGAAGCAATCAGCCCCAGCATTTT. Protein product: CASSPQGSNQPQHF.

J is TRBJ1-3 and V is TRBV3-1 (or the pseudogene TRBV3-2); 10 bases agree with TRBD1. The junction had 3 bases not matched to a gene; V was cut back by 2 bases and J by 2 bases. CDR1 LGHDT and CDR2 YNNKEL come from the germline V gene (reference sequence). The CDR3 loop spans 16 amino acids. The CDR3 nucleotides are TGTGCCAGCAGCCAATCAGGACAGGGGGCTGGAAACACCATATATTTT. This gives the protein CASSQSGQGAGNTIYF.

This sequence joins TRBV18 and TRBJ1-1; TRBD1 might be the D (5 bases). Per germline, CDR1 KGHSH and CDR2 LQKENI. The CDR3 spans 16 residues. The V end lost 2 bases, the J end lost 1 base, and 14 bases lay between the germline ends. The CDR3 loop reads CASSPVAGSGNTEAFF. In DNA form, the CDR3 reads TGTGCCAGCTCACCAGTGGCAGGGTCGGGGAACACTGAAGCTTTCTTT.

The chain combines TRBV2 with TRBJ2-7, with 8 bases fitting TRBD2. Germline V gene data show CDR1 as SNHLY and CDR2 as FYNNEI. The ends lost 6 bases at V and 0 bases at J; junction bases unmatched: 10. The CDR3 is made up of 16 amino acids. CDR3 nucleotide sequence: TGTGCCAGCAGAGGCCGGGGGGGGGCCGCCTCCTACGAGCAGTACTTC. Its translation: CASRGRGGAASYEQYF. The whole variable domain, filled in from reference TRBV2 and TRBJ2-7, reads EPEVTQTPSHQVTQMGQEVILRCVPISNHLYFYWYRQILGQKVEFLVSFYNNEISEKSEIFDDQFSVERPDGSNFTLKIRSTKLEDSAMYFCASRGRGGAASYEQYFGPGTRLTVT.

The chain uses TRBV5-1 and TRBJ2-3; 8 bases match TRBD1. The CDR3 is 16 residues long. Germline values: CDR1 SGHRS, CDR2 YFSETQ. V dropped 2 bases and J dropped 2; count of bases not matched to a gene: 7. Here the CDR3 DNA reads TGCGCCAGCAGCTTAAATCCGGACAGGGACACAGATACGCAGTATTTT. Translating it yields CASSLNPDRDTDTQYF.

V usage is TRBV3-1 (or the pseudogene TRBV3-2) and J usage is TRBJ2-7, with D perhaps TRBD1 (5 bases). With 1 base removed from V and 5 bases from J, the gap between germline ends came to 9 bases. CDR3 length equals 13 residues. Looked up from germline, CDR1 is LGHDT and CDR2 is YNNKEL (reference sequence). CDR3 amino acids: CASSQVSRDEQYF. The CDR3, as DNA: TGTGCCAGCAGCCAAGTTTCCAGGGACGAGCAGTACTTC.

A remark on this clone: The sample contains more than one DNA sequence encoding this CDR3. The chain links TRBV19 to TRBJ1-6, with D maybe TRBD1 (6 bases). This CDR3 spans 15 amino acids. Trimming cost V 3 bases and J 5 bases, with 11 bases left between them. Germline loops: CDR1 LNHDA, CDR2 SQIVND (reference sequence). The DNA of the CDR3 is TGTGCCAGTAGTATCGGAGGACAGAATAATTCACCCCTCCACTTT. It codes for CASSIGGQNNSPLHF.